One sample yielded the 26 T cell receptor beta chains listed below, sequenced in a study of blood T cell repertoires in COVID-19. Profiling relied on immunoSEQ multiplex PCR, and the TCRdb table lists in-frame clones only, not all of them. The repertoire consists of a few hundred thousand clones, with more than 70% occurring once and the leading ten covering 1.2% to 1.5%. Source material: PBMCs or T cells enriched from blood (not recorded which). All receptors derive from a woman aged 18-29 years who had been exposed to COVID-19.

CDR3 sequence (DNA): TGTGCTAGTGGCCAGGGACAGGGACCTCAAGAGACCCAGTACTTC. Translating gives CASGQGQGPQETQYF. The genes are TRBV12-5 and TRBJ2-5, with TRBD1 matching over 9 bases. There are 15 residues in the CDR3. The germline V gene encodes CDR1 LGHNT and CDR2 FRNRAP. After removal of 6 bases from V and 2 bases from J, the junction contained 7 bases not matched to a gene.

The chain carries TRBV5-1 and TRBJ2-1; TRBD1 aligns across 7 bases. V shed 0 bases, J shed 6 bases, and the junction held 6 bases outside the gene matches. The CDR3 totals 15 residues. Looked up from germline, CDR1 is SGHRS and CDR2 is YFSETQ. CDR3 in DNA: TGCGCCAGCAGCTTGGAAGGGGGCAGGGGCAATGAGCAGTTCTTC. Its translation is CASSLEGGRGNEQFF.

V and J are TRBV3-1 (or the pseudogene TRBV3-2) and TRBJ2-5; the D gene is possibly TRBD2 (6 bases). Trimming took off 0 bases at V and 3 bases at J, with 17 bases between the two ends. CDR3 length: 17 amino acids. Germline-derived CDR1 and CDR2 are LGHDT and YNNKEL (reference sequence). The CDR3 DNA reads TGTGCCAGCAGCCAAGAGAACGTAGCGGAAACTAAAGAGACCCAGTACTTC. Encoded protein: CASSQENVAETKETQYF.

The chain is built from TRBV19 and TRBJ2-2; possibly TRBD1 for D (5 bases). This CDR3 is built from 14 residues. Germline CDR1 and CDR2: LNHDA and SQIVND (reference sequence). The V and J ends lost 7 bases and 2 bases respectively, with 11 bases between them. This chain's CDR3 is CASIKQANTGELFF. CDR3 coding DNA: TGTGCCAGTATTAAACAGGCAAACACCGGGGAGCTGTTTTTT.

The J gene is TRBJ1-4, the V gene TRBV6-5, with D unclear. CDR1 and CDR2 (germline): MNHEY, SVGAGI. The length of the CDR3 is 10 residues. Trimming took off 8 bases at V and 6 bases at J, with 4 bases between the two ends. For the CDR3, the DNA is TGTGCCAGCGGAGATGAAAAACTGTTTTTT. Its protein product is CASGDEKLFF.

In DNA, the CDR3 is TGTGCCAGCAGTTTATTAGATGAGCAGTTCTTC. This gives the protein CASSLLDEQFF. The gene calls are TRBV28 and TRBJ2-1; D unresolved. Germline V lookup: CDR1 MDHEN, CDR2 SYDVKM. The CDR3 has 11 amino acids. Deletions cut 1 base from V and 8 bases from J, with 3 bases between.

The chain combines TRBV3-1 (or the pseudogene TRBV3-2) with TRBJ2-1, with 7 bases matching TRBD2. CDR3 length: 16 residues. Germline assignment: CDR1 LGHDT and CDR2 YNNKEL (reference sequence). After removal of 5 bases from V and 6 bases from J, the junction contained 13 bases not matched to a gene. The CDR3 DNA follows: TGTGCCAGCAGCTCCGCCCGGACTAGGGCCCTCAATGAGCAGTTCTTC. It is translated as CASSSARTRALNEQFF.

J is TRBJ1-5 and V is TRBV5-4; D gene unclear. The CDR3 has 15 residues. V was pared by 4 bases and J by 1 base, with 12 bases between. Germline-derived CDR1 and CDR2 are SGHNT and YYREEE (reference sequence). CDR3: CASSKDGVSNQPQHF. The CDR3 DNA sequence: TGTGCCAGCAGCAAAGACGGGGTGAGCAATCAGCCCCAGCATTTT.

This chain links TRBV7-6 with TRBJ2-7, with 11 bases matching TRBD1. The CDR3 is 19 residues long. Looked up from germline, CDR1 is SGHVS and CDR2 is FNYEAQ. The ends lost 5 bases at V and 3 bases at J; junction bases unmatched: 18. CDR3 loop: CASSAGQGASSGILYEQYF. The DNA of the CDR3 is TGTGCCAGCAGCGCCGGACAGGGGGCCTCTAGCGGGATTCTCTACGAGCAGTACTTC.

The V gene is TRBV5-6, the J gene TRBJ2-7; D uncertain. Germline values: CDR1 SGHDT, CDR2 YYEEEE. V was pared by 4 bases and J by 5 bases, with 16 bases between. This CDR3 contains 14 residues. This CDR3 is CASSPREEYNEQYF. Written as DNA, the CDR3 is TGTGCCAGCAGCCCCCGAGAGGAGTATAACGAGCAGTACTTC.

This clone occurred a few times. This chain connects TRBV27 to TRBJ1-1, with 7 bases aligning to TRBD1. In germline, CDR1 is MNHEY, CDR2 SMNVEV (reference sequence). This CDR3 has 16 amino acids. The V gene end was trimmed by 9 bases and the J gene end by 7 bases; junction bases not matched to a gene: 20. Written as DNA, the CDR3 is TGTGCCAGACCCAGACAGGGTCGGTCGGTTGGGGGTGAAGCTTTCTTT. It codes for CARPRQGRSVGGEAFF.

V is TRBV5-5 and J is TRBJ1-2; TRBD1 is a possible D gene (6 bases). In germline, CDR1 is SGHKS, CDR2 YYEKEE (reference sequence). The V gene lost 0 bases and the J gene lost 4 bases, with 13 bases spanning the gap. The CDR3 loop spans 15 amino acids. This chain's CDR3 is CASSLAQGHSYGYTF. DNA for the CDR3: TGTGCCAGCAGCTTGGCCCAGGGGCATAGCTATGGCTACACCTTC.

The sample holds a few counts of this clone. The V gene is TRBV7-2, the J gene TRBJ1-2; 7 bases are a match to TRBD1. Germline trimming cut 5 bases from V and 5 bases from J; bases unmatched to any gene: 11. CDR3 length equals 15 residues. The V gene's germline CDR1 is SGHTA and CDR2 FQGNSA. In nucleotides, the CDR3 is TGTGCCAGCAGCAAAACAGGGGAGTGGGCATATGGCTACACCTTC. This encodes CASSKTGEWAYGYTF.

The chain joins TRBV11-3 to TRBJ2-5; 7 bases line up with TRBD1. J was trimmed by 2 bases and V by 4 bases; bases with no gene match: 7. Germline V CDR1 and CDR2: SGHNT, YENEEA. The CDR3 runs 15 residues. The CDR3 is CASSSRTGEQETQYF. For the CDR3, the DNA is TGTGCCAGCAGCTCTCGGACAGGCGAGCAAGAGACCCAGTACTTC.

The chain couples TRBV15 to TRBJ2-4; D is perhaps TRBD1 (5 bases). The CDR3 has 12 residues. Germline values: CDR1 LNHNV, CDR2 YYDKDF (reference sequence). Trimming took off 4 bases at V and 9 bases at J, with 10 bases between the two ends. The CDR3 loop reads CATSTSQGIQYF. Here the CDR3 DNA reads TGTGCCACCAGCACTTCCCAGGGCATTCAGTACTTC.

This clone is a singleton in its sample. The chain is built from TRBV4-3 and TRBJ2-7, with D possibly being TRBD1 (6 bases). CDR1 and CDR2 from the germline V gene are LGHNA and YSLEER. This CDR3 region has 16 residues. The V gene lost 0 bases and the J gene lost 3 bases, with 15 bases spanning the gap. The CDR3 region is CASSQESQQGYYEQYF. The CDR3 DNA sequence: TGCGCCAGCAGCCAAGAGAGTCAACAGGGATACTACGAGCAGTACTTC.

V is TRBV7-2 and J is TRBJ1-1, with 9 bases identical to TRBD1. The germline V gene has CDR1 SGHTA and CDR2 FQGNSA. V trimming: 11 bases; J trimming: 0 bases; junction bases outside the gene matches: 7. The CDR3 runs 14 residues. Here the CDR3 DNA reads TGTGCCTCGACAGGGGGTTTGATGAACACTGAAGCTTTCTTT. Translation gives CASTGGLMNTEAFF.

The chain uses TRBV19 and TRBJ2-5; D is perhaps TRBD2 (5 bases). The CDR3 has 16 amino acids. The germline V gene has CDR1 LNHDA and CDR2 SQIVND (reference sequence). Trimming pared 6 bases from V and 0 bases from J, leaving 17 bases between. CDR3 residues: CASSRRRALYQETQYF. CDR3 nucleotide sequence: TGTGCCAGTAGCAGAAGGCGGGCCCTGTACCAAGAGACCCAGTACTTC.

The genes are TRBV18 and TRBJ1-1, with TRBD1 as a possible D gene (6 bases). Germline V gives CDR1 KGHSH, CDR2 LQKENI. The V end was cut by 3 bases, the J end by 3 bases, with 17 bases between. The CDR3 sequence is 16 residues long. The CDR3 bases are TGTGCCAGCTCACCCTTTCTTGGGGGGGCGGACACTGAAGCTTTCTTT. Protein sequence: CASSPFLGGADTEAFF.

This clone was found a few times. V is TRBV5-6 and J is TRBJ2-1; a possible D gene is TRBD2 (5 bases). Trimming cost V 4 bases and J 6 bases, with 17 bases left between them. The CDR3 loop spans 15 amino acids. CDR1 is SGHDT and CDR2 is YYEEEE in the germline V gene. CDR3 sequence reads: CASSLGGLARNEQFF. Written as DNA, the CDR3 is TGTGCCAGCAGCCTCGGTGGGCTAGCCCGCAATGAGCAGTTCTTC.

V gene TRBV18 combines with J gene TRBJ2-3; the match to TRBD1 covers 8 bases. The V segment lost 5 bases and the J segment 2 bases; nucleotides outside the gene matches: 3. The germline CDR1 and CDR2 sequences are KGHSH and LQKENI. The CDR3 extends over 14 amino acids. CDR3 sequence reads: CASSAGGNTDTQYF. CDR3 nucleotide sequence: TGTGCCAGCTCAGCAGGGGGCAACACAGATACGCAGTATTTT.

The rearrangement uses TRBV7-9 and TRBJ2-1, with D maybe TRBD2 (6 bases). V shed 1 base and J shed 10 bases, with 14 bases lying between them. CDR1 and CDR2 from the germline V gene are SEHNR and FQNEAQ (reference sequence). This CDR3 has 14 residues. CDR3 sequence reads: CASSLGSGDHEQFF. In DNA form, the CDR3 reads TGTGCCAGCAGCTTAGGATCGGGAGATCACGAGCAGTTCTTC.

This chain uses TRBV7-7 with TRBJ2-7, with a possible D match to TRBD1 (6 bases). CDR1 is SSHAT and CDR2 is FNYEAQ in the germline V gene (reference sequence). Trimming removed 5 bases at V and 2 bases at J, with 16 bases between. This CDR3 is 15 amino acids long. The DNA for the CDR3 is TGTGCCAGCAGCGAGAGGCAGGGGAAGACCTACGAGCAGTACTTC. This codes for CASSERQGKTYEQYF.

This chain joins TRBV5-6 and TRBJ2-5, with D tentatively TRBD1 (5 bases). CDR3 size: 15 residues. V was cut by 2 bases and J by 2 bases, with 13 bases left in between. Germline lookup yields CDR1 SGHDT and CDR2 YYEEEE. This CDR3 is CASSFPTATQETQYF. Here the CDR3 DNA reads TGTGCCAGCAGCTTCCCGACAGCCACACAAGAGACCCAGTACTTC.

In the case of this clone: The identical CDR3 is also encoded by other nucleotide sequences in the sample. The CDR3 protein is CASSLAGGRETQYF. The CDR3 DNA reads TGCGCCAGCAGCTTGGCCGGGGGACGAGAGACCCAGTACTTC. This chain uses TRBV5-1 with TRBJ2-5; D is possibly TRBD2 (6 bases). Germline CDR1 reads SGHRS; CDR2 reads YFSETQ. Trimming took 0 bases from V and 4 from J, leaving 10 bases between them. The CDR3 extends over 14 amino acids.

In this sample, this clone turned up once. In DNA, the CDR3 is TGTGCCAGCAGCTTTGGACAGGGTCGCTCACCCCTCCACTTT. Amino acid sequence: CASSFGQGRSPLHF. This chain joins TRBV11-2 and TRBJ1-6; 8 bases are a match to TRBD1. The J segment lost 10 bases and the V segment lost 3 bases, leaving 5 bases of the junction unmatched. The CDR3 runs to 14 residues. Per germline, CDR1 SGHAT and CDR2 FQNNGV.